These 8 T cell receptor beta chains originate from one sample sequenced in a study of blood T cells in healthy people across ages. Sample-barcoded 5' priming and a J-beta primer mix drove a second PCR of roughly 6 to 12 cycles. TCRdb reprocessed the 5' RACE reads via MiXCR and lists one record per CDR3 protein. The sample consists of hundreds of thousands of distinct CDR3 sequences, about 43% of them appearing once. The source material was blood. The source is a man older than 75 in good health.

This chain connects TRBV12-3 or TRBV12-4 to TRBJ2-6; possibly TRBD1 for D (5 bases). This CDR3 has 16 amino acids. V lost 1 base and J lost 1, with 8 bases in between. The CDR3 protein is CASSLGTTSGANVLTF. The CDR3 nucleotides read TGTGCCAGCAGTTTAGGGACAACGTCTGGGGCCAACGTCCTGACTTTC.

The rearrangement joins TRBV20-1 to TRBJ1-3, with 7 nucleotides matching TRBD1. This CDR3 is built from 17 residues. Per the germline V gene, CDR1 is DFQATT and CDR2 is SNEGSKA (reference sequence). The V and J ends lost 3 bases and 2 bases, in that order; junction bases with no gene match: 13. CDR3 nucleotide sequence: TGCAGTGCTAGTGAATACCGGGACAGAAAAGCTGGAAACACCATATATTTT. Its protein product is CSASEYRDRKAGNTIYF.

V gene TRBV11-2 combines with J gene TRBJ2-1; possibly TRBD2 for D (5 bases). Germline V gene sequence: CDR1 SGHAT, CDR2 FQNNGV. This CDR3 has 17 residues. The V end lost 4 bases, the J end lost 0 bases, and 16 bases lay between the germline ends. CDR3 loop: CASSSIFGDSSYNEQFF. The CDR3 DNA sequence: TGTGCCAGCAGCTCGATCTTCGGGGATAGCTCCTACAATGAGCAGTTCTTC.

The V and J genes are TRBV20-1 and TRBJ1-6, with 9 bases aligning to TRBD1. This CDR3 region has 15 residues. J was trimmed by 5 bases and V by 4 bases; bases with no gene match: 6. The germline V gene has CDR1 DFQATT and CDR2 SNEGSKA (reference sequence). CDR3 sequence: CSATPGTGNNSPLHF. DNA of the CDR3: TGCAGTGCTACCCCCGGGACAGGGAATAATTCACCCCTCCACTTT.

At least ten counts were recorded for this clonotype. The chain recombines TRBV7-2 with TRBJ1-1; perhaps TRBD1 as D (6 bases). This CDR3 has 15 residues. Germline V gene lookup returns CDR1 SGHTA and CDR2 FQGNSA. The V gene lost 2 bases and the J gene lost 5 bases, with 15 bases spanning the gap. CDR3 in DNA: TGTGCCAGCAGCTTATCCCAGCTCAGGGGAACTGAAGCTTTCTTT. Translation: CASSLSQLRGTEAFF.

V is TRBV20-1 and J is TRBJ2-4, with 8 positions matching TRBD1. There are 16 residues in the CDR3. Germline CDR1 and CDR2: DFQATT and SNEGSKA (reference sequence). Trimming removed 6 bases from V and 6 bases from J; junction bases left unmatched: 16. CDR3 region: CSATGSTGVVGNIQYF. In DNA form, the CDR3 reads TGCAGTGCGACAGGGTCGACAGGGGTGGTAGGAAACATTCAGTACTTC.

The chain recombines TRBV4-3 with TRBJ2-3; D not resolved. The V gene's germline CDR1 is LGHNA and CDR2 YSLEER. The germline V and J ends were trimmed by 0 bases and 3 bases, with 7 bases remaining between them. The CDR3 extends over 14 amino acids. For the CDR3, the DNA is TGCGCCAGCAGCCAAGATATTCAGACAGATACGCAGTATTTT. This sequence encodes CASSQDIQTDTQYF.

The chain has TRBV6-1 and TRBJ2-1; 9 bases fit TRBD1. V was pared by 4 bases and J by 1 base, with 5 bases of the junction left unmatched. The CDR3 extends over 16 amino acids. Germline V gene lookup returns CDR1 MNHNS and CDR2 SASEGT. CDR3 sequence: CASSAPTGGSYNEQFF. CDR3 coding DNA: TGTGCCAGCAGTGCACCGACAGGGGGGTCCTACAATGAGCAGTTCTTC.